A single sample is the source of the 29 T cell receptor beta chains below, sequenced in a study of regulatory T cells in long-lasting Graves disease. Noted time point: persistent/refractory GD, antithyroid drugs over 5 years with positive TRAb. Making the TCR library involved RNA that had been extracted from PBMCs. For TCR beta, libraries came from iRepertoire HTBI primers and Arm-PCR of CDR3 regions. TCRdb called the multiplex PCR reads again in MiXCR, with one record for every CDR3 protein. The table lists fewer than 400,000 distinct CDR3 sequences, 20% of them singletons. The sequencing used peripheral blood mononuclear cells (PBMCs), collected when the disease was refractory, from a patient treated with antithyroid drugs. The receptors originated from a female donor with Graves disease.

The chain employs TRBV5-1 and TRBJ1-1, with a weak D call TRBD1 (5 bases). This CDR3 region has 14 residues. Trimming removed 1 base at V and 4 bases at J, with 11 bases between. Germline-derived CDR1 and CDR2 are SGHRS and YFSETQ. CDR3 residues: CASSLIGASTEAFF. The CDR3 DNA is TGCGCCAGCAGCTTGATCGGGGCTTCCACTGAAGCTTTCTTT.

The J gene is TRBJ2-5, the V gene TRBV12-3 or TRBV12-4; TRBD2 matches at 7 bases. This CDR3 has 14 amino acids. V was clipped by 2 bases and J by 5 bases; unmatched bases: 5. The CDR3 region has the DNA TGTGCCAGCAGTTTAACAGCGGGATACGAGACCCAGTACTTC. Protein: CASSLTAGYETQYF.

This clonotype was observed at least ten times. The chain joins TRBV28 to TRBJ2-5; TRBD2 agrees at 8 bases. V was pared by 5 bases and J by 4 bases, with 18 bases of the junction left unmatched. Germline assignment: CDR1 MDHEN and CDR2 SYDVKM. The CDR3 is made up of 18 amino acids. CDR3 loop: CASSRHFPGLGFGETQYF. The CDR3 nucleotides read TGTGCCAGCAGTCGTCACTTTCCGGGACTAGGGTTTGGAGAGACCCAGTACTTC.

The table lists this clonotype with many counts. The chain links TRBV10-3 to TRBJ1-2, with 7 bases matching TRBD1. There are 14 residues in the CDR3. Trimming took 9 bases from V and 7 from J; bases not matched to a gene: 14. The germline V gene has CDR1 ENHRY and CDR2 SYGVKD. The CDR3 spells CAMTPGQEPSGYTF. CDR3 sequence (DNA): TGTGCCATGACCCCCGGACAGGAACCCAGTGGCTACACCTTC.

This clonotype was found a few times. The V call is TRBV5-1, the J call TRBJ1-1; 9 bases match TRBD1. The CDR3 has 16 amino acids. V shed 3 bases, J shed 1 base, and the junction held 7 bases outside the gene matches. Germline values: CDR1 SGHRS, CDR2 YFSETQ. For the CDR3, the DNA is TGCGCCAGCAGCTGGAGGGACAGGGTACAGAACACTGAAGCTTTCTTT. Amino acids: CASSWRDRVQNTEAFF.

V gene TRBV20-1 combines with J gene TRBJ2-7; TRBD2 matches 14 bases. This CDR3 is 15 amino acids long. Germline V gene data show CDR1 as DFQATT and CDR2 as SNEGSKA (reference sequence). V gave up 5 bases and J gave up 3 bases; unmatched junction bases: 6. The CDR3: CSASGLAGVDYEQYF. Written as DNA, the CDR3 is TGCAGTGCTTCGGGACTAGCGGGAGTCGACTACGAGCAGTACTTC.

This clonotype has a count of ten or more. This chain joins TRBV20-1 and TRBJ2-5; 9 positions match TRBD2. The CDR3 totals 14 residues. Germline loops: CDR1 DFQATT, CDR2 SNEGSKA (reference sequence). V trimming: 4 bases; J trimming: 0 bases; junction bases outside the gene matches: 3. The CDR3 protein is CSAIAGGDQETQYF. The CDR3 DNA is TGCAGTGCTATTGCGGGAGGGGACCAAGAGACCCAGTACTTC.

The chain joins TRBV13 to TRBJ1-2; D is perhaps TRBD1 (5 bases). Germline CDR1 PRHDT, CDR2 FYEKMQ (reference sequence). The CDR3 covers 16 residues. Deletions cut 0 bases from V and 2 bases from J, with 13 bases between. The CDR3: CASSLGRRGPNYGYTF. In DNA, the CDR3 is TGTGCCAGCAGCTTAGGGAGGAGGGGCCCAAACTATGGCTACACCTTC.

This clonotype was observed at least ten times. Here the CDR3 reads CASSGINRGIQPQHF. The DNA of the CDR3 is TGTGCCAGCAGTGGGATAAACAGGGGGATTCAGCCCCAGCATTTT. J is TRBJ1-5 and V is TRBV6-1; TRBD1 aligns across 8 bases. Looked up from germline, CDR1 is MNHNS and CDR2 is SASEGT. J lost 6 bases, V lost 4 bases, and 8 bases had no gene match. The CDR3 spans 15 residues.

Ten or more counts support this clonotype. The V gene is TRBV13, the J gene TRBJ1-2; D unclear. CDR1 and CDR2 (germline): PRHDT, FYEKMQ (reference sequence). V shed 0 bases and J shed 4 bases, with 6 bases lying between them. This CDR3 has 13 amino acids. CDR3 amino acids: CASSLGPGYGYTF. The CDR3 region has the DNA TGTGCCAGCAGCTTAGGGCCGGGCTATGGCTACACCTTC.

This clonotype occurred many times. J is TRBJ1-4 and V is TRBV2; unclear D gene. The length of the CDR3 is 14 residues. Per germline, CDR1 SNHLY and CDR2 FYNNEI. V lost 6 bases and J lost 3, with 11 bases in between. CDR3 sequence: CASRRESSNEKLFF. CDR3 bases: TGTGCCAGCAGACGGGAATCGTCTAATGAAAAACTGTTTTTT. The full variable domain, in which reference TRBV2 and TRBJ1-4 provide the parts outside the CDR3, is EPEVTQTPSHQVTQMGQEVILRCVPISNHLYFYWYRQILGQKVEFLVSFYNNEISEKSEIFDDQFSVERPDGSNFTLKIRSTKLEDSAMYFCASRRESSNEKLFFGSGTQLSVL.

The genes are TRBV19 and TRBJ1-2; a possible D gene is TRBD1 (6 bases). The CDR3 is made up of 15 amino acids. The germline gives CDR1 LNHDA, CDR2 SQIVND (reference sequence). Trimming took 5 bases from V and 4 from J, leaving 17 bases between them. CDR3 coding DNA: TGTGCCAGTAGTTTGGGTACGGGACAAGGCTATGGCTACACCTTC. It is translated as CASSLGTGQGYGYTF.

To note about this clonotype: Possible read error: a much larger clone is one base away. Lacking the conserved final phenylalanine or tryptophan, this CDR3 likely reflects a read error. The chain joins TRBV28 to TRBJ1-5; maybe TRBD1 (6 bases). The CDR3 sequence is 15 residues long. Germline V gene data show CDR1 as MDHEN and CDR2 as SYDVKM. Trimming stripped 6 bases from V and 7 bases from J, with 19 bases between. The CDR3 sequence is CASSGGGGAGQPQHL. The CDR3 DNA sequence: TGTGCCAGCAGCGGAGGTGGGGGGGCTGGCCAGCCCCAGCATCTT.

This clonotype was recorded at least ten times. V and J are TRBV28 and TRBJ1-5, with D possibly being TRBD1 (6 bases). The V end lost 6 bases, the J end lost 1 base, and 10 bases lay between the germline ends. CDR1 MDHEN and CDR2 SYDVKM come from the germline V gene. The CDR3 consists of 14 residues. This chain's CDR3 is CASRIGQSNQPQHF. CDR3 in DNA: TGTGCCAGCAGAATAGGACAGAGCAATCAGCCCCAGCATTTT. Variable domain in full (rest from reference TRBV28 and TRBJ1-5): DVKVTQSSRYLVKRTGEKVFLECVQDMDHENMFWYRQDPGLGLRLIYFSYDVKMKEKGDIPEGYSVSREKKERFSLILESASTNQTSMYLCASRIGQSNQPQHFGDGTRLSIL.

This clonotype was picked up many times. This chain connects TRBV7-2 to TRBJ2-7, with a possible D match to TRBD1 (5 bases). From germline, CDR1 is SGHTA and CDR2 FQGNSA. This CDR3 spans 14 amino acids. V dropped 3 bases and J dropped 0 bases, with 9 bases sitting between them. The CDR3: CASSLSQGSYEQYF. CDR3 nucleotides: TGTGCCAGCAGCTTGTCTCAGGGCTCCTACGAGCAGTACTTC.

At least ten counts were recorded for this clonotype. V is TRBV6-9 and J is TRBJ1-2; D may be TRBD1 (5 bases). This CDR3 has 13 residues. V was pared by 4 bases and J by 4 bases, with 10 bases between. The germline CDR1 and CDR2 sequences are MNHGY and SVAAGI. The CDR3 DNA reads TGTGCCAGCAGTTCTGACAGAATCTATGGCTACACCTTC. This gives the protein CASSSDRIYGYTF.

This clonotype turned up a few times. The chain has TRBV7-2 and TRBJ2-1, with 7 bases matching TRBD2. Trimming removed 4 bases from V and 5 bases from J; junction bases left unmatched: 5. The CDR3 has 14 amino acids. Germline V CDR1 and CDR2: SGHTA, FQGNSA. The CDR3 DNA follows: TGTGCCAGCAGCTGGACTAGAGGGAACAATGAGCAGTTCTTC. Residues: CASSWTRGNNEQFF.

This clonotype was detected many times. The chain carries TRBV4-1 and TRBJ1-4; D is unclear. There are 15 residues in the CDR3. Germline V gene data show CDR1 as MGHRA and CDR2 as YSYEKL. V shed 2 bases and J shed 1 base, with 8 bases lying between them. The CDR3 DNA reads as TGCGCCAGCAGCCAATCAATCAGAACTAATGAAAAACTGTTTTTT. This sequence encodes CASSQSIRTNEKLFF.

J is TRBJ2-4 and V is TRBV28; 7 bases line up with TRBD1. CDR3 length: 15 amino acids. The J segment lost 6 bases and the V segment lost 4 bases, leaving 9 bases of the junction unmatched. Germline CDR1 and CDR2: MDHEN and SYDVKM. CDR3 residues: CASSSPGTERNIQYF. The CDR3 coding sequence is TGTGCCAGCAGTTCTCCCGGGACAGAAAGAAACATTCAGTACTTC.

As concerns this clonotype: The junction differs from germline at one of its ends, possibly a read error. The J gene is TRBJ1-5, the V gene TRBV12-3 or TRBV12-4; D call uncertain. CDR3 length: 15 amino acids. This chain's CDR3 is CASSLRGHGNHPQHF. The CDR3 DNA reads TGTGCCAGCAGTTTACGAGGGCATGGCAATCACCCCCAGCATTTT.

As regards this clonotype: A read error is likely, as this CDR3 ends without the conserved phenylalanine or tryptophan. This sequence joins TRBV11-2 and TRBJ2-5, with 9 bases aligning to TRBD2. The ends lost 5 bases at V and 2 bases at J; junction bases unmatched: 27. The CDR3 spans 22 residues. Germline lookup yields CDR1 SGHAT and CDR2 FQNNGV. The CDR3 region has the DNA TGTGCCAGCAGCCGATTGAGTACCGGGACTAGCTTAAGAGGGGGGGTTCAAGAGACCCAGTACCTC. Amino acids: CASSRLSTGTSLRGGVQETQYL.

This clonotype was recorded at least ten times. The V gene is TRBV7-8, the J gene TRBJ1-2; the match to TRBD1 covers 8 bases. The junction had 9 bases not matched to a gene; V was cut back by 5 bases and J by 4 bases. CDR1 is SGHVS, CDR2 FQNEAQ, per germline. This CDR3 has 15 residues. The CDR3 protein is CASSIHQGAGYGYTF. The CDR3 coding sequence is TGTGCCAGCAGCATACACCAGGGGGCAGGCTATGGCTACACCTTC.

This clonotype was counted a few times. The gene calls are TRBV3-1 and TRBJ2-1, with a weak D call TRBD1 (6 bases). This CDR3 has 17 amino acids. V was pared by 1 base and J by 4 bases, with 17 bases between. Per germline, CDR1 LGHDT and CDR2 YNNKEL (reference sequence). In nucleotides, the CDR3 is TGTGCCAGCAGCCAAGGGTTAAGGGGGAGACTGTACAATGAGCAGTTCTTC. Its protein product is CASSQGLRGRLYNEQFF.

This chain uses TRBV18 with TRBJ2-2; D is ambiguous. Germline V lookup: CDR1 KGHSH, CDR2 LQKENI. The ends were cut back, 0 bases at V and 2 bases at J, with 7 bases in the middle. The CDR3 spans 15 residues. As DNA, the CDR3 is TGTGCCAGCTCACCACCGAACAGAAACACCGGGGAGCTGTTTTTT. Translation: CASSPPNRNTGELFF.

This clonotype has ten or more counts. The rearrangement uses TRBV6-9 and TRBJ2-2, with 9 bases matching TRBD1. CDR3 length equals 19 residues. Trimming at V came to 3 bases and at J to 1 base, leaving 12 bases not matched to a gene. The germline CDR1 and CDR2 sequences are MNHGY and SVAAGI. CDR3 nucleotides: TGTGCCAGCAGTTACGCGTTTTACCCGGGACAGGGGAACACCGGGGAGCTGTTTTTT. Protein sequence: CASSYAFYPGQGNTGELFF.

This clonotype was detected many times. The chain is built from TRBV27 and TRBJ2-5, with TRBD1 as a possible D gene (5 bases). Germline loops: CDR1 MNHEY, CDR2 SMNVEV (reference sequence). This CDR3 is built from 16 residues. Trimming left V 3 bases short and J 4 bases short, with 18 bases between. The CDR3 region has the DNA TGTGCCAGCAGTTTGATAAGGGGCGGAAGGGGAGAGACCCAGTACTTC. This sequence encodes CASSLIRGGRGETQYF.

This clonotype occurred many times. The chain joins TRBV12-3 or TRBV12-4 to TRBJ1-4; no firm D call. This CDR3 is 14 amino acids long. The V end lost 7 bases, the J end lost 4 bases, and 13 bases lay between the germline ends. The CDR3 nucleotides are TGTGCCAGCACCTCGACCGCCTTTAATGAAAAACTGTTTTTT. Translating gives CASTSTAFNEKLFF.

This clonotype was recorded at least ten times. The rearrangement joins TRBV12-3 or TRBV12-4 to TRBJ1-3; 9 positions agree with TRBD1. V was clipped by 6 bases and J by 2 bases; unmatched bases: 5. The CDR3 loop spans 15 amino acids. This CDR3 reads CASSIQGAAGNTIYF. The CDR3 DNA reads TGTGCCAGCAGCATACAGGGGGCGGCTGGAAACACCATATATTTT.

The J gene is TRBJ2-5, the V gene TRBV2; D call uncertain. Germline CDR1 and CDR2: SNHLY and FYNNEI. The CDR3 is 13 residues long. Trimming cost V 5 bases and J 5 bases, with 12 bases left between them. CDR3 DNA sequence: TGTGCCAGCAGTTCTAACCCCGGCGAGACCCAGTACTTC. Its protein product is CASSSNPGETQYF. Combining the CDR3 with reference TRBV2 and TRBJ2-5 gives the whole variable domain EPEVTQTPSHQVTQMGQEVILRCVPISNHLYFYWYRQILGQKVEFLVSFYNNEISEKSEIFDDQFSVERPDGSNFTLKIRSTKLEDSAMYFCASSSNPGETQYFGPGTRLLVL.